Listed below are T cell receptor beta chains from one sample, sequenced in a study of vaccination effects on CD4 cells after COVID-19. Their target antigens are unknown. Data came from immunoSEQ multiplex PCR; TCRdb stores just in-frame clones and leaves some out. The repertoire has under 80,000 clones, roughly 76% of them found once; the top ten carry more than 0.85%. Sequenced here: CD4+ T cells from PBMCs cultured with HCoV-OC43 spike peptides, sampled after COVID-19 vaccination. These receptors all come from a human donor who received a COVID-19 vaccine. Both conserved end residues are part of each CDR3. A D gene is named only where the DNA matches it firmly. Only part of the rows carry a size: once, few, many, or a class if the clone is expanded.

CDR3 length	D gene	V gene	clone size	J gene	CDR3 protein	CDR3 DNA
16	TRBD2	TRBV18	once	TRBJ2-3	CASSPSTSVRVNTQYF	TGTGCCAGCTCACCTTCGACTAGCGTGAGGGTAAATACGCAGTATTTT
12	-	TRBV7-9	-	TRBJ2-5	CASSWEIETQYF	TGTGCCAGCAGCTGGGAGATCGAGACCCAGTACTTC
12	-	TRBV7-3	-	TRBJ2-2	CASSLNTGELFF	TGTGCCAGCAGCTTAAACACCGGGGAGCTGTTTTTT
14	-	TRBV2	once	TRBJ2-5	CASSVQPSEETQYF	TGTGCCAGCAGTGTCCAACCGAGTGAGGAGACCCAGTACTTC
15	TRBD1	TRBV5-4	-	TRBJ2-5	CASSPGQGPEKTQYF	TGTGCCAGCAGCCCGGGACAGGGACCAGAAAAGACCCAGTACTTC
14	TRBD1	TRBV9	-	TRBJ1-1	CASSVRTGNTEAFF	TGTGCCAGCAGCGTTCGGACAGGGAACACTGAAGCTTTCTTT
15	-	TRBV19	-	TRBJ1-5	CASRMAGDSNQPQHF	TGTGCCAGTAGGATGGCCGGAGATAGCAATCAGCCCCAGCATTTT
12	TRBD1	TRBV10-2	few	TRBJ1-1	CASRLQGRSAFF	TGCGCCAGCAGGTTACAGGGGAGGTCAGCTTTCTTT
14	-	TRBV6-5	-	TRBJ2-5	CASGRGAWGETQYF	TGTGCCAGCGGACGGGGGGCCTGGGGGGAGACCCAGTACTTC
15	-	TRBV7-2	-	TRBJ2-1	CASSQQTQPNNEQFF	TGTGCCAGCAGCCAACAAACGCAACCGAACAATGAGCAGTTCTTC
16	-	TRBV18	-	TRBJ1-2	CASSQVQVGLAYGYTF	TGTGCCAGCTCACAAGTTCAGGTCGGCCTGGCCTATGGCTACACCTTC
15	TRBD2	TRBV5-1	once	TRBJ2-5	CASSLAGTSQETQYF	TGCGCCAGCAGCTTGGCAGGGACTAGCCAAGAGACCCAGTACTTC
17	-	TRBV18	few	TRBJ1-1	CASSLFDLTGQNTEAFF	TGTGCCAGCTCACTATTCGATCTTACAGGGCAGAACACTGAAGCTTTCTTT
14	-	TRBV29-1	-	TRBJ2-1	CSVVWEKTYNEQFF	TGCAGCGTTGTCTGGGAAAAGACCTACAATGAGCAGTTCTTC
14	-	TRBV27	-	TRBJ1-4	CASTTGGVREKLFF	TGTGCCAGCACCACAGGAGGGGTGAGAGAAAAACTGTTTTTT
17	-	TRBV6-6	-	TRBJ2-6	CASIRGLPLAGANVLTF	TGTGCCAGCATTCGGGGGCTTCCTCTGGCTGGGGCCAACGTCCTGACTTTC
14	-	TRBV6-5	-	TRBJ1-4	CASWGPGMFEKLFF	TGTGCCAGCTGGGGTCCAGGAATGTTCGAAAAACTGTTTTTT
11	-	TRBV12-3/TRBV12-4	few	TRBJ1-1	CASSRGPEAFF	TGTGCCAGCAGCCGAGGGCCTGAAGCTTTCTTT
11	-	TRBV14	-	TRBJ2-5	CASSQGGRQDF	TGTGCCAGCAGCCAAGGGGGTCGACAGGACTTC
15	TRBD2	TRBV5-1	-	TRBJ2-1	CASSSLAGGRNEQFF	TGCGCCAGCAGTTCTCTAGCGGGGGGGCGCAATGAGCAGTTCTTC
13	-	TRBV4-1	-	TRBJ2-2	CASSQGGGGELFF	TGCGCCAGCAGCCAAGGAGGCGGCGGGGAGCTGTTTTTT
16	TRBD1	TRBV5-8	-	TRBJ1-1	CASSLARQGFRTEAFF	TGTGCCAGCAGCTTGGCTAGACAGGGTTTTCGCACTGAAGCTTTCTTT
14	TRBD1	TRBV7-2	-	TRBJ1-1	CASSPRQGAPSAFF	TGTGCCAGCAGCCCTAGACAGGGGGCCCCGTCGGCTTTCTTT
15	-	TRBV6-1	-	TRBJ1-3	CASSEVMSSGNTIYF	TGTGCCAGCAGTGAGGTTATGAGCTCTGGAAACACCATATATTTT
13	-	TRBV27	-	TRBJ1-1	CASSVDRNTEAFF	TGTGCCAGCAGTGTGGACAGGAACACTGAAGCTTTCTTT
19	TRBD1	TRBV19	few	TRBJ2-1	CASSIAFRDRGPTPNEQFF	TGTGCCAGTAGTATAGCCTTCCGGGACAGGGGACCAACTCCCAATGAGCAGTTCTTC
16	TRBD2	TRBV5-1	-	TRBJ2-2	CASSILAGGDTGELFF	TGCGCCAGCAGCATCCTAGCGGGGGGGGATACCGGGGAGCTGTTTTTT
14	TRBD1	TRBV2	few	TRBJ1-1	CASSLQGRNTEAFF	TGTGCCAGCAGTTTACAGGGGCGGAACACTGAAGCTTTCTTT
13	-	TRBV3-1/TRBV3-2	few	TRBJ1-2	CASSQGQYYGYTF	TGTGCCAGCAGCCAAGGGCAGTACTATGGCTACACCTTC
13	TRBD1	TRBV10-2	-	TRBJ1-2	CASKATGNYGYTF	TGCGCCAGCAAAGCGACAGGGAACTATGGCTACACCTTC
15	-	TRBV6-5	-	TRBJ1-1	CASSYGDSRNTEAFF	TGTGCCAGCAGTTACGGCGACAGTCGGAACACTGAAGCTTTCTTT
17	-	TRBV3-1/TRBV3-2	-	TRBJ1-4	CASSQGGGTRSNEKLFF	TGTGCCAGCAGCCAAGGGGGGGGGACAAGATCTAATGAAAAACTGTTTTTT
15	TRBD1	TRBV24-1	-	TRBJ1-4	CATQSTGTGEEKLFF	TGTGCCACCCAATCCACAGGGACAGGGGAGGAAAAACTGTTTTTT
16	-	TRBV5-6	-	TRBJ1-1	CASSWLGTSMNTEAFF	TGTGCCAGCAGCTGGCTGGGCACATCCATGAACACTGAAGCTTTCTTT
19	-	TRBV14	-	TRBJ2-2	CASSHSIWGRAANTGELFF	TGTGCCAGCAGCCATTCCATCTGGGGGCGAGCGGCAAACACCGGGGAGCTGTTTTTT
12	-	TRBV3-1/TRBV3-2	-	TRBJ2-2	CASSQVAGELFF	TGTGCCAGCAGCCAAGTAGCCGGGGAGCTGTTTTTT
15	TRBD1	TRBV5-1	-	TRBJ1-2	CASSAGGQGHYGYTF	TGCGCCAGCAGCGCAGGGGGGCAGGGGCACTATGGCTACACCTTC
15	-	TRBV5-1	-	TRBJ1-5	CASSLAGTANQPQHF	TGCGCCAGCAGCTTGGCAGGGACGGCAAATCAGCCCCAGCATTTT
14	-	TRBV5-4	-	TRBJ2-3	CASSPGGGRDTQYF	TGTGCCAGCAGCCCAGGAGGGGGCCGGGATACGCAGTATTTT
16	TRBD1	TRBV10-3	-	TRBJ1-1	CAISGGQGAVNTEAFF	TGTGCCATCAGTGGCGGGCAGGGGGCTGTGAACACTGAAGCTTTCTTT